Below, 15 T cell receptor beta chains from the same sample are listed, as sequenced in a study of cytomegalovirus exposure and HLA in healthy donors. The PCR was carried out with 60 Vbeta primers and 13 Jbeta primers. The table came from immunoSEQ multiplex PCR; TCRdb's copy has only in-frame clones and leaves some out. The listing contains some 52,000 clones. Sequencing was carried out using PBMCs. These receptors all come from a woman aged 60-75 years in good health and CMV-seropositive.

V is TRBV6-5 and J is TRBJ2-5, with D hard to call. With 6 bases removed from V and 1 base from J, the gap between germline ends came to 9 bases. The germline V gene encodes CDR1 MNHEY and CDR2 SVGAGI. CDR3 length: 13 residues. CDR3 sequence reads: CASSLQLQETQYF. The CDR3 coding sequence is TGTGCCAGCAGCCTACAGCTCCAAGAGACCCAGTACTTC.

The V call is TRBV4-1, the J call TRBJ2-1; D possibly corresponds to TRBD2 (5 bases). The V end was cut by 0 bases, the J end by 8 bases, with 17 bases between. Per germline, CDR1 MGHRA and CDR2 YSYEKL. The CDR3 extends over 16 amino acids. In nucleotides, the CDR3 is TGCGCCAGCAGCCAAGATCCCGGACCGGAGGACGATGAGCAGTTCTTC. This gives the protein CASSQDPGPEDDEQFF.

The rearrangement joins TRBV18 to TRBJ1-1, with D unresolved. Germline V lookup: CDR1 KGHSH, CDR2 LQKENI. This CDR3 contains 14 residues. V lost 1 base and J 1 base, leaving 7 bases between the germline ends. CDR3 loop: CASSPLDWNTEAFF. The CDR3 nucleotides read TGTGCCAGCTCACCACTGGACTGGAACACTGAAGCTTTCTTT.

In DNA, the CDR3 is TGTGCCAGCAGCTTGGTGAGCTCTGGGGCCAACGTCCTGACTTTC. Translation: CASSLVSSGANVLTF. The chain combines TRBV5-6 with TRBJ2-6; no clear D gene. CDR1 is SGHDT, CDR2 YYEEEE, per germline. The germline V and J ends were trimmed by 0 bases and 0 bases, with 4 bases remaining between them. The CDR3 is 15 amino acids.

The chain links TRBV7-8 to TRBJ2-7; 10 bases are shared with TRBD1. V lost 4 bases to trimming and J lost 3 bases; unmatched junction nucleotides: 6. Looked up from germline, CDR1 is SGHVS and CDR2 is FQNEAQ. The CDR3 is 15 residues long. The CDR3 here is CASSSTTGGGYEQYF. In nucleotides, the CDR3 is TGTGCCAGCAGCTCCACGACAGGGGGCGGCTACGAGCAGTACTTC.

The gene calls are TRBV20-1 and TRBJ2-7; D uncertain. V gave up 3 bases and J gave up 2 bases, with 5 bases separating them. Per germline, CDR1 DFQATT and CDR2 SNEGSKA (reference sequence). This CDR3 region has 11 residues. The DNA for the CDR3 is TGCAGTGCTAGTCCCGCCTACGAGCAGTACTTC. Residues: CSASPAYEQYF.

The CDR3 region is CSVEARVSTDTQYF. CDR3 sequence (DNA): TGCAGCGTTGAAGCTAGAGTTAGCACAGATACGCAGTATTTT. The rearrangement uses TRBV29-1 and TRBJ2-3, with D hard to call. There are 14 residues in the CDR3. Deletions cut 1 base from V and 0 bases from J, with 8 bases between. The germline V gene encodes CDR1 SQVTM and CDR2 ANQGSEA.

The chain employs TRBV15 and TRBJ2-1, with D hard to call. The V gene lost 5 bases and the J gene lost 3 bases, with 17 bases spanning the gap. Looked up from germline, CDR1 is LNHNV and CDR2 is YYDKDF (reference sequence). The length of the CDR3 is 16 residues. CDR3 DNA: TGTGCCACCAGCGGTCAGACTCCGGCCGACTACAATGAGCAGTTCTTC. Translating it yields CATSGQTPADYNEQFF.

The DNA of the CDR3 is TGTGCCAGCAGCTCCTTGGGGGGTCGCCGTGAAAAACTGTTTTTT. Translated: CASSSLGGRREKLFF. The V call is TRBV5-6, the J call TRBJ1-4, with D tentatively TRBD1 (5 bases). Deletions cut 3 bases from V and 7 bases from J, with 16 bases between. This CDR3 is 15 amino acids long. Germline V gene lookup returns CDR1 SGHDT and CDR2 YYEEEE.

V and J are TRBV18 and TRBJ2-7; 9 nucleotides align to TRBD1. With 4 bases clipped from V and 2 bases from J, the junction kept 6 bases outside the gene matches. The germline V gene has CDR1 KGHSH and CDR2 LQKENI. The CDR3 runs to 15 residues. CDR3 bases: TGTGCCAGCTCACTGGGACAGGGATATACCTACGAGCAGTACTTC. Translation gives CASSLGQGYTYEQYF.

As concerns this clone: At one end the junction does not follow the germline gene, possibly because of a read error. The chain joins TRBV5-1 to TRBJ1-1, with a possible D match to TRBD1 (6 bases). This CDR3 has 18 residues. From germline, CDR1 is SGHRS and CDR2 YFSETQ. The CDR3 here is CASGLGPLMGAMNTEAFF. DNA of the CDR3: TGCGCCAGCGGCTTAGGTCCCCTCATGGGGGCTATGAACACTGAAGCTTTCTTT.

This sequence joins TRBV7-9 and TRBJ2-5; a weak D match, TRBD1 (6 bases). This CDR3 is 17 amino acids long. CDR1 and CDR2 from the germline V gene are SEHNR and FQNEAQ (reference sequence). V was pared by 5 bases and J by 5 bases, with 24 bases between. CDR3 in amino acids: CASSVGDLQGQWETQYF. The CDR3 bases are TGTGCCAGCAGCGTTGGTGACCTACAGGGTCAATGGGAGACCCAGTACTTC.

The chain has TRBV5-1 and TRBJ2-7; tentative D call: TRBD2 (5 bases). The V gene's germline CDR1 is SGHRS and CDR2 YFSETQ. With 4 bases removed from V and 2 bases from J, the gap between germline ends came to 10 bases. This CDR3 is 13 amino acids long. The DNA for the CDR3 is TGCGCCAGCAGCACCGGACTTACCTACGAGCAGTACTTC. Protein sequence: CASSTGLTYEQYF.

The J gene is TRBJ2-1, the V gene TRBV5-6; D is perhaps TRBD2 (6 bases). CDR1 SGHDT and CDR2 YYEEEE come from the germline V gene. V lost 4 bases, J lost 7 bases, and 15 bases lay in between. CDR3 size: 14 residues. DNA for the CDR3: TGTGCCAGCAGCGCAGCGGGTGGGGGGAATGAGCAGTTCTTC. This sequence encodes CASSAAGGGNEQFF.

The rearrangement uses TRBV10-3 and TRBJ1-2; weak D call: TRBD1 (6 bases). In germline, CDR1 is ENHRY, CDR2 SYGVKD. V was pared by 0 bases and J by 5 bases, with 16 bases between. This CDR3 region has 16 residues. CDR3 region: CAISESTPGERYGYTF. Here the CDR3 DNA reads TGTGCCATCAGTGAGTCGACTCCAGGGGAGCGGTATGGCTACACCTTC.